Below are 3 T cell receptor beta chains sequenced from a single sample in a study of T cell repertoires in cytomegalovirus infection. TCRdb independently ran MiXCR on the reads; one entry per CDR3 protein. The table includes some 450,000 distinct CDR3 sequences, about a third detected once. The sequencing input was PBMCs. These TCRs come from a human donor in good health (CMV status not recorded). Some clones in this sample may be carry-over from other donors' samples.

In this sample, this clonotype turned up many times. J is TRBJ1-2 and V is TRBV11-2; the D gene is possibly TRBD1 (5 bases). Germline assignment: CDR1 SGHAT and CDR2 FQNNGV. The CDR3 is 15 residues long. V shed 5 bases and J shed 2 bases, with 15 bases lying between them. As DNA, the CDR3 is TGTGCCAGCAGCCAGGAAGGCGCAGGGAACTATGGCTACACCTTC. Translation: CASSQEGAGNYGYTF.

This clonotype has a handful of counts. The chain carries TRBV28 and TRBJ2-1; maybe TRBD2 (5 bases). V dropped 6 bases and J dropped 5 bases, with 8 bases sitting between them. This CDR3 contains 12 residues. Germline CDR1 is MDHEN and CDR2 is SYDVKM. In nucleotides, the CDR3 is TGTGCCAGCAGGTCGGGAAACAATGAGCAGTTCTTC. It is translated as CASRSGNNEQFF.

V is TRBV18 and J is TRBJ1-2; the D is unclear. The germline V gene has CDR1 KGHSH and CDR2 LQKENI. The CDR3 consists of 16 residues. Trimming left V 6 bases short and J 4 bases short, with 21 bases between. The CDR3 nucleotides are TGTGCCAGCTCCCGACCAACGGGAAATTCCCTCTATGGCTACACCTTC. It codes for CASSRPTGNSLYGYTF.